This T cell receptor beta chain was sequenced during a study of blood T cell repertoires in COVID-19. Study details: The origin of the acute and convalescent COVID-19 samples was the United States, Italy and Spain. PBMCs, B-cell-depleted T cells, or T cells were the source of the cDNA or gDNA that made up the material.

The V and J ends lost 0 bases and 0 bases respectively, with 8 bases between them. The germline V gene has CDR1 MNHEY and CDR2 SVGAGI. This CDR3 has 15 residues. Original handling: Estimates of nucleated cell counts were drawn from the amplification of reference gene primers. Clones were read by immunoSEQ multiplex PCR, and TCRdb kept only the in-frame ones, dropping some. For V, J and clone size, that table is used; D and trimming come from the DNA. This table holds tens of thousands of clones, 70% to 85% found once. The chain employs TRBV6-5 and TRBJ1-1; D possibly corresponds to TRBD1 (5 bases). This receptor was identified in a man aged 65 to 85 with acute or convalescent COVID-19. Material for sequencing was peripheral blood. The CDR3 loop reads CASSYSRQLNTEAFF. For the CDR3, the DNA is TGTGCCAGCAGTTACTCGAGACAGCTGAACACTGAAGCTTTCTTT.